This T cell receptor beta chain was observed in a study of cytomegalovirus exposure and HLA in healthy donors. At the level of the study: Earlier, 95 million to 140 million unique TCR beta sequences were recovered from around 180 million T cells by an analysis. Study-level findings and limits: Being indistinguishable, some V segments were excluded, TRBV6-2 and TRBV6-3 among them. Associated with cytomegalovirus, according to the listing, were 170 or so TCR beta chains. A few CMV-associated chains were confirmed in vitro to be specific for CMV antigens.

This clone came up once. What it binds is unknown. Use of 60 Vbeta and 13 Jbeta primers characterized the PCR. TCRdb's table, derived via immunoSEQ multiplex PCR, lists solely in-frame clones and lacks some. The profile shows around 190,000 clones, around four fifths of them singletons. V dropped 1 base and J dropped 0 bases, with 13 bases sitting between them. The CDR3 has 16 residues. CDR1 LNHNV and CDR2 YYDKDF come from the germline V gene (reference sequence). The sequence derives from a man aged 35 to 55 in good health and CMV-seropositive. Input material: PBMCs. The chain carries TRBV15 and TRBJ2-7, with a possible D match to TRBD2 (6 bases). The CDR3 sequence is CATSRAGGLGSYEQYF. As DNA, the CDR3 is TGTGCCACCAGCAGAGCCGGAGGGTTGGGCTCCTACGAGCAGTACTTC.